These 32 T cell receptor beta chains share one sample of origin, sequenced in a study of blood T cells in healthy people across ages. Alongside a J-beta primer mix, a sample-barcoded 5' primer served in a second PCR lasting roughly 6 to 11 cycles. TCRdb passed the 5' RACE reads through MiXCR, listing each CDR3 protein once. This sample has around 1,700,000 distinct CDR3 sequences, with roughly 30% found just once. Sequencing was done on a sample of blood. The origin of the receptors is a woman aged 25 to 39 in good health.

This sequence joins TRBV12-3 or TRBV12-4 and TRBJ2-7; 12 bases fit TRBD2. The CDR3 is 18 residues long. Losses at the gene ends were 1 base for V and 1 base for J; bases not matched to a gene: 8. Here the CDR3 DNA reads TGTGCCAGCAGTTTAGGGCTAGCGGGAGGGCGGGTATCCTACGAGCAGTACTTC. Protein sequence: CASSLGLAGGRVSYEQYF.

In regard to this clonotype: A much larger clone lies a single base off, so this may be a read error. This chain links TRBV2 with TRBJ1-2, with D uncertain. Per the germline V gene, CDR1 is SNHLY and CDR2 is FYNNEI. The CDR3 is made up of 11 amino acids. The CDR3 loop reads CAGSELYGYTF. CDR3 DNA: TGTGCCGGCAGTGAACTCTATGGCTACACCTTC. The whole variable domain, remainder taken from reference TRBV2 and TRBJ1-2, is EPEVTQTPSHQVTQMGQEVILRCVPISNHLYFYWYRQILGQKVEFLVSFYNNEISEKSEIFDDQFSVERPDGSNFTLKIRSTKLEDSAMYFCAGSELYGYTFGSGTRLTVV.

The J gene is TRBJ2-1, the V gene TRBV12-3 or TRBV12-4; 8 positions match TRBD2. CDR3 length equals 14 residues. The trim removed 5 bases at V and 8 bases at J, leaving 8 bases unmatched. CDR3 residues: CASSPGLVVYEQFF. The DNA of the CDR3 is TGTGCCAGCAGTCCGGGACTAGTTGTCTATGAGCAGTTCTTC.

This clonotype was observed at least ten times. V usage is TRBV9 and J usage is TRBJ2-5; D might be TRBD2 (5 bases). The CDR3 is made up of 13 amino acids. V lost 0 bases to trimming and J lost 7 bases, with 10 bases between them. Germline CDR1 SGDLS, CDR2 YYNGEE. The CDR3 region has the DNA TGTGCCAGCAGCGTAGAGCTCGGAGGGACCCAGTACTTC. Translating it yields CASSVELGGTQYF. The whole variable domain, filled in from reference TRBV9 and TRBJ2-5, reads DSGVTQTPKHLITATGQRVTLRCSPRSGDLSVYWYQQSLDQGLQFLIQYYNGEERAKGNILERFSAQQFPDLHSELNLSSLELGDSALYFCASSVELGGTQYFGPGTRLLVL.

This clonotype has just a few counts. The V gene is TRBV7-2, the J gene TRBJ1-4; the match to TRBD1 covers 7 bases. Germline CDR1 and CDR2: SGHTA and FQGNSA. This CDR3 comprises 16 residues. Losses at the gene ends were 5 bases for V and 5 bases for J; bases not matched to a gene: 11. This chain's CDR3 is CASSISGTDRNEKLFF. The CDR3 bases are TGTGCCAGCAGCATCAGTGGGACAGACAGGAATGAAAAACTGTTTTTT.

This clonotype was picked up a small number of times. CDR3 sequence: CASSFISGSSYEQYF. The CDR3 DNA reads TGTGCCAGCAGCTTTATCAGCGGAAGCTCCTACGAGCAGTACTTC. The chain carries TRBV7-9 and TRBJ2-7; the D gene is possibly TRBD2 (5 bases). This CDR3 has 15 amino acids. The germline V gene encodes CDR1 SEHNR and CDR2 FQNEAQ (reference sequence). V lost 3 bases, J lost 0 bases, and 12 bases lay in between. The whole variable domain, filled in from reference TRBV7-9 and TRBJ2-7, reads DTGVSQNPRHKITKRGQNVTFRCDPISEHNRLYWYRQTLGQGPEFLTYFQNEAQLEKSRLLSDRFSAERPKGSFSTLEIQRTEQGDSAMYLCASSFISGSSYEQYFGPGTRLTVT.

This clonotype was counted many times. V usage is TRBV14 and J usage is TRBJ2-7; TRBD2 matches 8 bases. Trimming at V came to 1 base and at J to 5 bases, leaving 7 bases not matched to a gene. The CDR3 extends over 15 amino acids. The germline V gene has CDR1 SGHDN and CDR2 FVKESK. The CDR3 DNA follows: TGTGCCAGCAGCCAAGTCAGCGGGAGTCTGAACGAGCAGTACTTC. Translated: CASSQVSGSLNEQYF. Supplemented by reference TRBV14 and TRBJ2-7, the full variable domain reads EAGVTQFPSHSVIEKGQTVTLRCDPISGHDNLYWYRRVMGKEIKFLLHFVKESKQDESGMPNNRFLAERTGGTYSTLKVQPAELEDSGVYFCASSQVSGSLNEQYFGPGTRLTVT.

The rearrangement uses TRBV7-9 and TRBJ1-4; D is possibly TRBD1 (5 bases). There are 15 residues in the CDR3. Trimming took off 5 bases at V and 7 bases at J, with 17 bases between the two ends. Germline V gene lookup returns CDR1 SEHNR and CDR2 FQNEAQ (reference sequence). The CDR3 region has the DNA TGTGCCAGCAGCCCTAGTGGCAGGGCGGGTGAAAAACTGTTTTTT. It specifies CASSPSGRAGEKLFF.

This clonotype was seen many times. The chain combines TRBV4-3 with TRBJ2-5, with a tentative D call TRBD1 (6 bases). The CDR3 is made up of 13 amino acids. Between the trimmed V and J ends, which lost 4 bases and 5 bases, there was a span of 11 bases. Germline CDR1 and CDR2: LGHNA and YSLEER. The DNA of the CDR3 is TGCGCCAGCAGCCGTCAGGGGATCGAGACCCAGTACTTC. Translation: CASSRQGIETQYF.

The sample holds a few counts of this clonotype. This chain links TRBV12-3 or TRBV12-4 with TRBJ2-2, with D uncertain. The CDR3 spans 14 residues. The V gene lost 5 bases and the J gene lost 1 base, with 8 bases spanning the gap. CDR3 amino acids: CASSNSMNTGELFF. Here the CDR3 DNA reads TGTGCCAGCAGTAATTCCATGAACACCGGGGAGCTGTTTTTT.

CDR3 sequence: CASSLASGGPGSYNEQYF. CDR3 DNA sequence: TGTGCCAGCAGCTTGGCCAGCGGGGGGCCGGGTTCCTACAATGAGCAGTACTTC. The V gene is TRBV7-2, the J gene TRBJ2-4, with 9 bases matching TRBD2. Germline V gene data show CDR1 as SGHTA and CDR2 as FQGNSA. CDR3 length: 18 amino acids. V was pared by 3 bases and J by 13 bases, with 22 bases of the junction left unmatched. Based on the CDR3 plus reference TRBV7-2 and TRBJ2-4, the full variable domain is GAGVSQSPSNKVTEKGKDVELRCDPISGHTALYWYRQSLGQGLEFLIYFQGNSAPDKSGLPSDRFSAERTGGSVSTLTIQRTQQEDSAVYLCASSLASGGPGSYNEQYFGAGTRLSVL.

The chain combines TRBV5-1 with TRBJ2-2; the D call may be TRBD1 or TRBD2 (5 bases each). The length of the CDR3 is 15 residues. Germline CDR1 and CDR2: SGHRS and YFSETQ. V was clipped by 9 bases and J by 3 bases, with 18 bases between them. For the CDR3, the DNA is TGCGCCAACAGACTCCGGGACGGCTACACCGGGGAGCTGTTTTTT. This sequence encodes CANRLRDGYTGELFF.

Only a few counts were recorded for this clonotype. This chain uses TRBV12-3 or TRBV12-4 with TRBJ2-1, with D tentatively TRBD2 (5 bases). V shed 3 bases and J shed 4 bases, with 16 bases lying between them. The CDR3 is 16 amino acids. The CDR3 DNA is TGTGCCAGCAGTTTCCTTTCGACATGGGAGTACAATGAGCAGTTCTTC. Encoded protein: CASSFLSTWEYNEQFF.

The rearrangement joins TRBV6-5 to TRBJ2-4; no definite D call. Near its end, the DNA agrees better with TRBJ2-7, so the J call may be wrong. Per germline, CDR1 MNHEY and CDR2 SVGAGI. The CDR3 covers 15 residues. The DNA of the CDR3 is TGTGCCAGCAGTTCCTTAGGTGGCTCCTACAACGAGCAGTACTTC. As protein: CASSSLGGSYNEQYF.

The DNA of the CDR3 is TGCGCCAGCAGCCCCGGGACAGGGGGCGCCCATGGCTACACCTTC. Its protein product is CASSPGTGGAHGYTF. The chain recombines TRBV5-1 with TRBJ1-2; 12 positions agree with TRBD1. Trimming took 4 bases from V and 6 from J; bases not matched to a gene: 7. The length of the CDR3 is 15 residues. Germline values: CDR1 SGHRS, CDR2 YFSETQ.

At least ten counts were recorded for this clonotype. The genes are TRBV12-3 or TRBV12-4 and TRBJ2-7; 11 nucleotides line up with TRBD2. The CDR3 has 13 residues. J gave up 6 bases and V 6 bases, and 4 bases lay outside the gene matches. CDR3 sequence reads: CASRPTSGSEQYF. Written as DNA, the CDR3 is TGTGCCAGCAGACCTACTAGCGGGAGCGAGCAGTACTTC.

The table lists this clonotype with many counts. The CDR3 DNA reads as TGCAGTGCTGACCGAACTACTGAGCAGTTCTTC. It translates to CSADRTTEQFF. V usage is TRBV20-1 and J usage is TRBJ2-1; D unresolved. V was shortened by 5 bases and J by 9 bases, with 11 bases between the two germline ends. Germline CDR1 reads DFQATT; CDR2 reads SNEGSKA (reference sequence). This CDR3 comprises 11 residues.

This clonotype is a singleton in its sample. The chain couples TRBV6-1 to TRBJ1-3; D is ambiguous. The CDR3 totals 15 residues. V lost 7 bases, J lost 0 bases, and 13 bases lay in between. Germline loops: CDR1 MNHNS, CDR2 SASEGT. CDR3 loop: CASNTVSSSGNTIYF. CDR3 in DNA: TGTGCCAGCAATACCGTGTCTAGCTCTGGAAACACCATATATTTT.

This sequence joins TRBV18 and TRBJ2-3; weak D call: TRBD2 (6 bases). Germline assignment: CDR1 KGHSH and CDR2 LQKENI. The CDR3 length is 15 residues. The V end was cut by 0 bases, the J end by 5 bases, with 12 bases between. The CDR3 loop reads CASSPPGLPIDTQYF. In DNA form, the CDR3 reads TGTGCCAGCTCACCACCGGGACTCCCCATAGATACGCAGTATTTT.

This clonotype has just a few counts. This chain joins TRBV6-6 and TRBJ2-7; D is uncertain. Trimming removed 2 bases from V and 0 bases from J, with 11 bases in between. This CDR3 is built from 15 residues. Germline loops: CDR1 MNHNY, CDR2 SVGAGI (reference sequence). CDR3 residues: CASSYRRFSSYEQYF. DNA of the CDR3: TGTGCCAGCAGTTACAGGCGGTTTAGCTCCTACGAGCAGTACTTC.

The gene calls are TRBV29-1 and TRBJ2-1; TRBD2 agrees at 9 bases. The CDR3 runs 16 residues. V lost 4 bases to trimming and J lost 4 bases; unmatched junction nucleotides: 11. CDR1 is SQVTM, CDR2 ANQGSEA, per germline. CDR3 protein: CSVGRLAGGSYNEQFF. CDR3 bases: TGCAGCGTTGGGCGGTTGGCGGGGGGGTCATACAATGAGCAGTTCTTC.

In its sample, this clonotype was seen many times. The V and J genes are TRBV3-1 and TRBJ2-5, with unresolved D. This CDR3 spans 13 amino acids. Germline V gene sequence: CDR1 LGHDT, CDR2 YNNKEL (reference sequence). Trimming removed 7 bases at V and 5 bases at J, with 14 bases between. CDR3 region: CASNRSPRETQYF. CDR3 in DNA: TGTGCCAGCAACCGTAGCCCACGGGAGACCCAGTACTTC.

This clonotype came up a few times. The chain uses TRBV12-3 or TRBV12-4 and TRBJ1-5; 10 bases line up with TRBD1. V lost 3 bases and J lost 5; bases outside the gene matches: 4. This CDR3 is 15 amino acids long. CDR3 sequence (DNA): TGTGCCAGCAGTTTCGACAGGGGGCTGTATCAGCCCCAGCATTTT. It codes for CASSFDRGLYQPQHF.

This chain joins TRBV10-3 and TRBJ2-7; TRBD2 matches 8 bases. The CDR3 loop spans 14 amino acids. The germline V gene has CDR1 ENHRY and CDR2 SYGVKD. V gave up 7 bases and J gave up 0 bases; unmatched junction bases: 5. CDR3 DNA sequence: TGTGCCATCACGGATAGCGGGGCCTCCTACGAGCAGTACTTC. Amino acids: CAITDSGASYEQYF.

The sample holds a few counts of this clonotype. The chain combines TRBV20-1 with TRBJ1-4; D may be TRBD1 (6 bases). CDR1 DFQATT and CDR2 SNEGSKA come from the germline V gene (reference sequence). Between the trimmed V and J ends, which lost 6 bases and 8 bases, there was a span of 16 bases. The CDR3 length is 13 residues. CDR3 DNA: TGCAGTGCAACACAGGGAGATGGAGAAAAACTGTTTTTT. This translates into CSATQGDGEKLFF.

As concerns this clonotype: The germline gene is not matched at one end of the junction; a read error may be the cause. The J gene is TRBJ1-4, the V gene TRBV29-1; no clear D. There are 12 residues in the CDR3. Germline V lookup: CDR1 SQVTM, CDR2 ANQGSEA. In nucleotides, the CDR3 is TGCAGCGGCGGCGGCTATAATGAAAAGCTGTTTTTT. Its protein product is CSGGGYNEKLFF.

V usage is TRBV19 and J usage is TRBJ2-4; D ambiguous. Trimming shortened V by 1 base and J by 7 bases, and 11 bases separated the two germline ends. Germline V lookup: CDR1 LNHDA, CDR2 SQIVND (reference sequence). The length of the CDR3 is 14 residues. The CDR3 DNA is TGTGCCAGTAGTATAGGTGGCAGGAAGAACATTCAGTACTTC. It codes for CASSIGGRKNIQYF. The whole variable domain, filled in from reference TRBV19 and TRBJ2-4, reads DGGITQSPKYLFRKEGQNVTLSCEQNLNHDAMYWYRQDPGQGLRLIYYSQIVNDFQKGDIAEGYSVSREKKESFPLTVTSAQKNPTAFYLCASSIGGRKNIQYFGAGTRLSVL.

This clonotype was observed a few times. This sequence joins TRBV29-1 and TRBJ1-4; TRBD1 matches at 8 bases. Germline values: CDR1 SQVTM, CDR2 ANQGSEA. The CDR3 sequence is 14 residues long. The ends lost 7 bases at V and 0 bases at J; junction bases unmatched: 4. The CDR3 protein is CSGQGPPTNEKLFF. The CDR3 DNA sequence: TGCAGCGGACAGGGGCCCCCAACTAATGAAAAACTGTTTTTT. Drawing the rest from reference TRBV29-1 and TRBJ1-4, the complete variable domain is SAVISQKPSRDICQRGTSLTIQCQVDSQVTMMFWYRQQPGQSLTLIATANQGSEATYESGFVIDKFPISRPNLTFSTLTVSNMSPEDSSIYLCSGQGPPTNEKLFFGSGTQLSVL.

This clonotype occurred a few times. The chain has TRBV6-5 and TRBJ2-7; the match to TRBD1 covers 10 bases. CDR1 MNHEY and CDR2 SVGAGI come from the germline V gene. The CDR3 runs 14 residues. V dropped 6 bases and J dropped 5; count of bases not matched to a gene: 7. The CDR3 DNA reads TGTGCCAGCAGCTACGACAGGGGGCTCAACGAGCAGTACTTC. It translates to CASSYDRGLNEQYF.

This clonotype came up a few times. This sequence joins TRBV7-2 and TRBJ2-3, with 9 positions matching TRBD2. The CDR3 sequence is 16 residues long. V shed 3 bases, J shed 0 bases, and the junction held 4 bases outside the gene matches. CDR1 is SGHTA, CDR2 FQGNSA, per germline. In DNA form, the CDR3 reads TGTGCCAGCAGCTTTACTAGCGGGTGGAGCACAGATACGCAGTATTTT. Translation gives CASSFTSGWSTDTQYF.

The rearrangement uses TRBV14 and TRBJ2-5; D uncertain. The CDR3 spans 14 residues. Trimming left V 0 bases short and J 5 bases short, with 10 bases between. In germline, CDR1 is SGHDN, CDR2 FVKESK. The CDR3 region has the DNA TGTGCCAGCAGCCAAGATAGAATATCGGAGACCCAGTACTTC. It yields the protein CASSQDRISETQYF.

With respect to this clonotype: This sequence may be a read error, since a much larger clone differs from it by one base. This chain connects TRBV20-1 to TRBJ2-5; 10 bases agree with TRBD2. The closer fit of TRBJ2-1 to the DNA end suggests the J call may be wrong. Germline assignment: CDR1 DFQATT and CDR2 SNEGSKA (reference sequence). The CDR3 is made up of 15 amino acids. CDR3 in DNA: TGCAGTGCCTCCCCCGGGACTAGCGACCAAGAGACCCAGTTCTTC. Translated, it gives CSASPGTSDQETQFF.